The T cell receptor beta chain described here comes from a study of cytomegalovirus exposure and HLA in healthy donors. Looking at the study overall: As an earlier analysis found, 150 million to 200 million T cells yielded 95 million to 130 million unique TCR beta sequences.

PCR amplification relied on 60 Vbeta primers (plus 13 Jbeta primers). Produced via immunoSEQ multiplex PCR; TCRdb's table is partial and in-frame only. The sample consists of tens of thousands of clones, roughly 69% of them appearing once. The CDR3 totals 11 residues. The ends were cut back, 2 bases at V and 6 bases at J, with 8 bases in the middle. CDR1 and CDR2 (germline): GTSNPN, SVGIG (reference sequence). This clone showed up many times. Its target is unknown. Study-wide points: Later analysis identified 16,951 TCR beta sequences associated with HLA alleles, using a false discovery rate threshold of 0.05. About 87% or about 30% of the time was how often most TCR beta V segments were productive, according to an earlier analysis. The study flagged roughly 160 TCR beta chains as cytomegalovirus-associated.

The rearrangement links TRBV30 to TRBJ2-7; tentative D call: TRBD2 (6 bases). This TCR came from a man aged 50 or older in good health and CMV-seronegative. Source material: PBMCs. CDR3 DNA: TGTGCCTGGAGTTGGGGAGGCGAGCAGTACTTC. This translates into CAWSWGGEQYF.